This TCR beta chain was documented in a study of blood T cell repertoires in COVID-19. Study-level background: Both acute and convalescent COVID-19 samples were obtained from the United States, Italy and Spain. Sources were T cells, B-cell-depleted T cells, or PBMCs; the material itself was cDNA or gDNA.

The CDR3 consists of 15 residues. From germline, CDR1 is SGHDN and CDR2 FVKESK. V gave up 5 bases and J gave up 1 base; unmatched junction bases: 7. This clone was seen only a few times. In the original analysis: Amplification from reference gene primers served as the basis for estimated nucleated cell counts. Sequenced by immunoSEQ multiplex PCR; TCRdb stores in-frame clones only, minus some. V, J and clone size derive from that table, while D and trimming were established from the DNA sequence. Counted here are tens of thousands of clones, about nine tenths occurring once; the ten biggest clones make up around 6.7%.

The material sequenced was peripheral blood. The source of this sequence is a man aged 45 to 65 with active COVID-19. V and J are TRBV14 and TRBJ2-7, with TRBD1 matching 8 bases. The CDR3 DNA reads as TGTGCCAGCAGCTCCCGGGACAGGTATTCCTACGAGCAGTACTTC. It is translated as CASSSRDRYSYEQYF.